The clone carrying this T cell receptor beta chain was seen a few times. This sample is drawn from a study of identical twins. From the 5' RACE reads, TCRdb called clonotypes with MiXCR, one entry per CDR3 protein. Of about 890,000 distinct CDR3 sequences in the sample, over 9% were seen once. V trimming: 4 bases; J trimming: 4 bases; junction bases outside the gene matches: 8. This CDR3 is built from 15 residues. Germline lookup yields CDR1 SGHRS and CDR2 YFSETQ. These same records also appear under a second study, on yellow fever vaccine responses in identical twins.

The sample consisted of PBMCs. This sequence joins TRBV5-1 and TRBJ2-5, with 9 bases that match TRBD2. The TCR sequence derives from a woman aged 18-29 years in good health. Here the CDR3 reads CASSLLAGEGETQYF. DNA of the CDR3: TGCGCCAGCAGCCTATTAGCGGGAGAGGGAGAGACCCAGTACTTC.